Shown below are 4 T cell receptor beta chains from a single sample sequenced in a study of T cells in Graves' hyperthyroidism and ophthalmopathy. TCR beta CDR3 regions were amplified from RNA. Researchers ran a first-round RT-PCR on the TCR CDR3 using the HTBI primer set. TCRdb re-analysed the multiplex PCR reads in MiXCR, keeping a single row per CDR3 protein. The sample has about 290,000 distinct CDR3 sequences, around 19% seen once. The specimen sequenced was blood. These receptors originate from a middle-aged man with Graves' ophthalmopathy.

This clonotype was picked up a small number of times. The chain uses TRBV6-6 and TRBJ1-3; TRBD1 might be the D (5 bases). V lost 2 bases to trimming and J lost 2 bases, with 10 bases between them. The CDR3 consists of 15 residues. Germline CDR1 reads MNHNY; CDR2 reads SVGAGI (reference sequence). The CDR3 bases are TGTGCCAGCAGTTACGATCGACAGACTGGAAACACCATATATTTT. Encoded protein: CASSYDRQTGNTIYF.

The rearrangement links TRBV7-9 to TRBJ1-5, with 8 bases aligning to TRBD1. The germline CDR1 and CDR2 sequences are SEHNR and FQNEAQ (reference sequence). The CDR3 loop spans 19 amino acids. Trimming cost V 0 bases and J 0 bases; bases outside gene matches: 10. The CDR3, as DNA: TGTGCCAGCAGCTTAGCGTTAGCAGGGGGCGATTATAGCAATCAGCCCCAGCATTTT. This codes for CASSLALAGGDYSNQPQHF.

This clonotype was picked up many times. This rearrangement joins TRBV28 to TRBJ1-6; D is unresolved. V dropped 2 bases and J dropped 14 bases, with 10 bases sitting between them. Germline loops: CDR1 MDHEN, CDR2 SYDVKM. The CDR3 extends over 12 amino acids. The CDR3 sequence is CASSLRQVTLHF. The CDR3 region has the DNA TGTGCCAGCAGTTTACGGCAGGTCACCCTCCACTTT. Using reference TRBV28 and TRBJ1-6 for the parts outside the CDR3, the full variable domain is DVKVTQSSRYLVKRTGEKVFLECVQDMDHENMFWYRQDPGLGLRLIYFSYDVKMKEKGDIPEGYSVSREKKERFSLILESASTNQTSMYLCASSLRQVTLHFGNGTRLTVT.

This clonotype was detected many times. This sequence joins TRBV28 and TRBJ2-3, with 8 bases matching TRBD1. CDR1 is MDHEN and CDR2 is SYDVKM in the germline V gene. The ends lost 4 bases at V and 3 bases at J; junction bases unmatched: 9. The CDR3 consists of 16 residues. The CDR3 loop reads CASSSPGGQGTDTQYF. For the CDR3, the DNA is TGTGCCAGCAGTTCCCCCGGTGGACAGGGAACAGATACGCAGTATTTT.